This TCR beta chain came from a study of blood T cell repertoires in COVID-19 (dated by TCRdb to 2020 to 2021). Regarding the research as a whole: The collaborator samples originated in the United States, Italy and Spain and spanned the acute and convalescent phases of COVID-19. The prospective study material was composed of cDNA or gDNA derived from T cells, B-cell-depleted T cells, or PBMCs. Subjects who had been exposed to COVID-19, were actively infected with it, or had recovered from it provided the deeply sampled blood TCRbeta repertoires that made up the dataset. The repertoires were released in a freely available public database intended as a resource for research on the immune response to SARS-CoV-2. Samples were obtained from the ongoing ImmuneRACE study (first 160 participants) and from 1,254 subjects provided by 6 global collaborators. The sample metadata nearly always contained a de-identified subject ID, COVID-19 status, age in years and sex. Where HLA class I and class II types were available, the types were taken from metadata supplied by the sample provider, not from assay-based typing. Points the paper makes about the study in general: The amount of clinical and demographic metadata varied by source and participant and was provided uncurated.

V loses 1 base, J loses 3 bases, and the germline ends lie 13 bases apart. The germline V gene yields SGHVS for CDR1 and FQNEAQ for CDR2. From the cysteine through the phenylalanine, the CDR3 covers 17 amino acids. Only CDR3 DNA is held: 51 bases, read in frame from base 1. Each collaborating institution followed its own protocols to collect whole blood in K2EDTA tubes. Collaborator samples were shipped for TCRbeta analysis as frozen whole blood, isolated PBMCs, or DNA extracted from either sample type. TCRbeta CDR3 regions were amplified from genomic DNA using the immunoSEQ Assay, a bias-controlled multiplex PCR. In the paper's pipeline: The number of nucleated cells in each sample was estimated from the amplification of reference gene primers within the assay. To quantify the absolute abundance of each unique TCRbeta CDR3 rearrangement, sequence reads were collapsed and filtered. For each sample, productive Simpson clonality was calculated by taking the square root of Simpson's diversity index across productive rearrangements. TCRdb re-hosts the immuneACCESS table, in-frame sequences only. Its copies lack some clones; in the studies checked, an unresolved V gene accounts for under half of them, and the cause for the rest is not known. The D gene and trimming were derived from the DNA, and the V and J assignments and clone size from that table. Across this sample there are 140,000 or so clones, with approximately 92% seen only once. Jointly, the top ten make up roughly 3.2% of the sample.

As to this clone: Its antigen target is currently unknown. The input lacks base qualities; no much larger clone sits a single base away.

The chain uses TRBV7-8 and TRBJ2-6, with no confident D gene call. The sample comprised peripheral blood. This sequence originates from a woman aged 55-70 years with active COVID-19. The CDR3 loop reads CASSLVHSYGGANVLTF. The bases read TGTGCCAGCAGCTTAGTACATAGCTATGGTGGGGCCAACGTCCTGACTTTC.